This passage covers 18 T cell receptor beta chains from one sample sequenced in a study of PD-1 blockade in classical Hodgkin lymphoma. Relapses following autologous stem cell transplantation were seen in all patients, with brentuximab vedotin exposure varying. This table comes from immunoSEQ multiplex PCR, and its TCRdb copy is limited to in-frame clones, with some not included. In the table there are approximately 12,000 clones, about 94% of which are singletons. Sequences were derived from peripheral blood mononuclear cells (PBMCs), sampled at baseline. The source of these receptors is a human donor with classical Hodgkin lymphoma.

For the CDR3, the DNA is TGCGCCAGCAGCTTGGAAGGACTAGCGGACTATCTCTACAATGAGCAGTTCTTC. Residues: CASSLEGLADYLYNEQFF. The V and J genes are TRBV5-1 and TRBJ2-1; 10 nucleotides align to TRBD2. Germline CDR1 SGHRS, CDR2 YFSETQ. The CDR3 runs 18 residues. V shed 0 bases, J shed 3 bases, and the junction held 9 bases outside the gene matches. The variable domain in full, completed from reference TRBV5-1 and TRBJ2-1, reads KAGVTQTPRYLIKTRGQQVTLSCSPISGHRSVSWYQQTPGQGLQFLFEYFSETQRNKGNFPGRFSGRQFSNSRSEMNVSTLELGDSALYLCASSLEGLADYLYNEQFFGPGTRLTVL.

The chain recombines TRBV5-1 with TRBJ2-1, with 9 positions matching TRBD2. The germline CDR1 and CDR2 sequences are SGHRS and YFSETQ. The CDR3 has 14 amino acids. V lost 4 bases, J lost 10 bases, and 9 bases stayed unmatched. CDR3 in DNA: TGCGCCAGCAGCCCCAGGACTAGCGCCCAGGAGCAGTTCTTC. It translates to CASSPRTSAQEQFF.

Only one count was recorded for this clone. The chain couples TRBV6-1 to TRBJ2-3; TRBD2 matches at 13 bases. The length of the CDR3 is 17 residues. Looked up from germline, CDR1 is MNHNS and CDR2 is SASEGT. Losses at the gene ends were 4 bases for V and 6 bases for J; bases not matched to a gene: 10. CDR3 sequence reads: CASSGYTSGGAWDTQYF. The CDR3 bases are TGTGCCAGCAGTGGATATACTAGCGGGGGGGCTTGGGATACGCAGTATTTT.

The CDR3: CASSSPGREQYF. The CDR3 DNA follows: TGTGCCAGCAGCTCACCGGGTCGCGAGCAGTACTTC. V usage is TRBV2 and J usage is TRBJ2-7; D ambiguous. V lost 6 bases, J lost 6 bases, and 12 bases lay in between. Germline values: CDR1 SNHLY, CDR2 FYNNEI. The length of the CDR3 is 12 residues. The full variable domain, with the rest looked up from reference TRBV2 and TRBJ2-7, is EPEVTQTPSHQVTQMGQEVILRCVPISNHLYFYWYRQILGQKVEFLVSFYNNEISEKSEIFDDQFSVERPDGSNFTLKIRSTKLEDSAMYFCASSSPGREQYFGPGTRLTVT.

The rearrangement uses TRBV18 and TRBJ2-2; no firm D call. This CDR3 has 15 amino acids. Trimming pared 3 bases from V and 0 bases from J, leaving 8 bases between. Germline CDR1 is KGHSH and CDR2 is LQKENI. The CDR3 coding sequence is TGTGCCAGCTCACCTTCACCCGCGAACACCGGGGAGCTGTTTTTT. This encodes CASSPSPANTGELFF.

The chain employs TRBV10-1 and TRBJ2-5, with 8 bases identical to TRBD1. This CDR3 has 13 amino acids. With V trimmed by 0 bases and J by 11 bases, 5 bases remained unmatched. Germline V gene data show CDR1 as WNHNN and CDR2 as SYGVQD (reference sequence). CDR3 loop: CASSESPTGVQYF. The DNA of the CDR3 is TGCGCCAGCAGTGAGTCCCCGACAGGGGTACAGTACTTC.

This chain joins TRBV19 and TRBJ2-7; D is perhaps TRBD2 (6 bases). V was shortened by 0 bases and J by 10 bases, with 13 bases between the two germline ends. This CDR3 has 13 amino acids. Looked up from germline, CDR1 is LNHDA and CDR2 is SQIVND (reference sequence). This CDR3 is CASSIDLWGGQYF. The CDR3 region has the DNA TGTGCCAGTAGTATAGATCTTTGGGGAGGACAGTACTTC.

This clone appeared a single time. V usage is TRBV5-1 and J usage is TRBJ2-7; weak D call: TRBD2 (6 bases). V gave up 0 bases and J gave up 4 bases, with 14 bases separating them. Germline V gives CDR1 SGHRS, CDR2 YFSETQ. CDR3 length: 15 residues. The CDR3 is CASSLARAAGYEQYF. For the CDR3, the DNA is TGCGCCAGCAGCTTGGCTAGGGCCGCGGGATACGAGCAGTACTTC. Together with reference TRBV5-1 and TRBJ2-7, the CDR3 gives the full variable domain: KAGVTQTPRYLIKTRGQQVTLSCSPISGHRSVSWYQQTPGQGLQFLFEYFSETQRNKGNFPGRFSGRQFSNSRSEMNVSTLELGDSALYLCASSLARAAGYEQYFGPGTRLTVT.

This chain connects TRBV6-1 to TRBJ2-4, with 7 bases matching TRBD1. The CDR3 extends over 16 amino acids. Trimming at V came to 2 bases and at J to 0 bases, leaving 4 bases not matched to a gene. CDR1 is MNHNS, CDR2 SASEGT, per germline. CDR3 amino acids: CASSEWDSLAKNIQYF. CDR3 bases: TGTGCCAGCAGTGAATGGGACAGCCTAGCCAAAAACATTCAGTACTTC.

The chain has TRBV14 and TRBJ2-3; D is possibly TRBD2 (6 bases). The CDR3 is made up of 17 amino acids. The germline gives CDR1 SGHDN, CDR2 FVKESK. V was pared by 4 bases and J by 4 bases, with 21 bases between. CDR3: CASSPSRGAAKSDTQYF. The CDR3 DNA follows: TGTGCCAGCAGCCCCTCACGCGGGGCCGCTAAGTCAGATACGCAGTATTTT. Filled out from reference TRBV14 and TRBJ2-3, the complete variable domain reads EAGVTQFPSHSVIEKGQTVTLRCDPISGHDNLYWYRRVMGKEIKFLLHFVKESKQDESGMPNNRFLAERTGGTYSTLKVQPAELEDSGVYFCASSPSRGAAKSDTQYFGPGTRLTVL.

To note about this clone: The junction departs from germline at one end; a sequencing error may be responsible. The rearrangement joins TRBV10-3 to TRBJ2-1; D remains ambiguous. Germline V gene sequence: CDR1 ENHRY, CDR2 SYGVKD. The CDR3 has 15 residues. The CDR3 region has the DNA TGTGCCATCAGTGAGTCAAGAGACTCCTCCAATGAGCAGTTCTTC. Protein product: CAISESRDSSNEQFF.

The chain is built from TRBV15 and TRBJ1-1, with D possibly being TRBD1 (6 bases). Trimming shortened V by 4 bases and J by 4 bases, and 16 bases separated the two germline ends. The CDR3 totals 15 residues. Germline V lookup: CDR1 LNHNV, CDR2 YYDKDF (reference sequence). The CDR3 nucleotides are TGTGCCACCAGCACTGTGACAGGCGTCGTCACTGAAGCTTTCTTT. It translates to CATSTVTGVVTEAFF. Filled out from reference TRBV15 and TRBJ1-1, the complete variable domain reads DAMVIQNPRYQVTQFGKPVTLSCSQTLNHNVMYWYQQKSSQAPKLLFHYYDKDFNNEADTPDNFQSRRPNTSFCFLDIRSPGLGDTAMYLCATSTVTGVVTEAFFGQGTRLTVV.

The J gene is TRBJ2-7, the V gene TRBV5-6; unclear D gene. Germline CDR1 and CDR2: SGHDT and YYEEEE. Between the trimmed V and J ends, which lost 0 bases and 5 bases, there was a span of 15 bases. The CDR3 spans 15 residues. The CDR3: CASSLGPRVPHEQYF. DNA of the CDR3: TGTGCCAGCAGCTTGGGGCCTAGAGTCCCCCACGAGCAGTACTTC. The full variable domain, in which reference TRBV5-6 and TRBJ2-7 provide the parts outside the CDR3, is DAGVTQSPTHLIKTRGQQVTLRCSPKSGHDTVSWYQQALGQGPQFIFQYYEEEERQRGNFPDRFSGHQFPNYSSELNVNALLLGDSALYLCASSLGPRVPHEQYFGPGTRLTVT.

The J gene is TRBJ2-7, the V gene TRBV7-2, with D perhaps given as TRBD1 or TRBD2 (5 bases each). V was pared by 2 bases and J by 2 bases, with 7 bases between. Germline CDR1 SGHTA, CDR2 FQGNSA. The CDR3 totals 13 residues. Here the CDR3 DNA reads TGTGCCAGCAGCTTATGGGACCCCTACGAGCAGTACTTC. Translated, it gives CASSLWDPYEQYF.

The DNA of the CDR3 is TGTGCCAGCAGCGATCAGGGGGGCGAGCAGTACTTC. This codes for CASSDQGGEQYF. The rearrangement uses TRBV6-1 and TRBJ2-7; tentative D call: TRBD1 (7 bases). Deletions cut 6 bases from V and 6 bases from J, with 12 bases between. This CDR3 comprises 12 residues. In germline, CDR1 is MNHNS, CDR2 SASEGT.

The chain joins TRBV5-4 to TRBJ2-1, with D perhaps matching TRBD1 or TRBD2 (7 bases each). V was pared by 4 bases and J by 2 bases, with 19 bases between. CDR1 is SGHNT, CDR2 YYREEE, per germline (reference sequence). There are 17 residues in the CDR3. CDR3 region: CASSGRGGGTTYNEQFF. The CDR3 DNA sequence: TGTGCCAGCAGCGGAAGAGGGGGCGGGACTACCTACAATGAGCAGTTCTTC.

This clone was seen once. This rearrangement joins TRBV9 to TRBJ2-7; the D gene could be TRBD1 or TRBD2 (5 bases each). Germline V gives CDR1 SGDLS, CDR2 YYNGEE. The CDR3 is made up of 14 amino acids. Deletions cut 4 bases from V and 0 bases from J, with 11 bases between. CDR3 coding DNA: TGTGCCAGCAGCCCCCGGGACCACTCCTACGAGCAGTACTTC. Protein sequence: CASSPRDHSYEQYF.

The chain is built from TRBV19 and TRBJ2-7; no reliable D call. V was trimmed by 4 bases and J by 5 bases, leaving 6 bases between them. This CDR3 is 11 amino acids long. The germline gives CDR1 LNHDA, CDR2 SQIVND (reference sequence). The CDR3 DNA is TGTGCCAGTAGTACCCTGGACGAGCAGTACTTC. The encoded protein is CASSTLDEQYF.